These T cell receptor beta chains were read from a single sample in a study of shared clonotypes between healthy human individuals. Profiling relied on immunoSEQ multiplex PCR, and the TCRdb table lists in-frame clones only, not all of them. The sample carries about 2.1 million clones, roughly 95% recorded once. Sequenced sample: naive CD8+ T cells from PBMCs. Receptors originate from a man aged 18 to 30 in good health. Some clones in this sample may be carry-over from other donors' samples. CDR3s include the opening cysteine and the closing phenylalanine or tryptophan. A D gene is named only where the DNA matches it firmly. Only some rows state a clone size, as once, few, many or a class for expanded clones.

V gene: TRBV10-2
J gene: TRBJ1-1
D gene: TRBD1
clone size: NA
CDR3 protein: CASLPRDRAVNTEAFF
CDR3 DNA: TGCGCCAGCCTCCCCCGGGACAGGGCCGTGAACACTGAAGCTTTCTTT

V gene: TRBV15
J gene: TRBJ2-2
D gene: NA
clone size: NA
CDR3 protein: CATRDGGSNTGELFF
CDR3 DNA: TGTGCCACCAGGGACGGAGGGTCGAACACCGGGGAGCTGTTTTTT

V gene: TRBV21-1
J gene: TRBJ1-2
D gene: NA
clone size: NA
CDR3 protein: CASLTPPQVSKGDGYTF
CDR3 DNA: TGTGCCAGCCTAACCCCACCGCAAGTCTCGAAGGGCGATGGCTACACCTTC

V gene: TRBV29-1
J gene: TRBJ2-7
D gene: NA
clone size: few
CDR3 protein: CSVEGAYEQYF
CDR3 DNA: TGCAGCGTTGAAGGGGCCTACGAGCAGTACTTC

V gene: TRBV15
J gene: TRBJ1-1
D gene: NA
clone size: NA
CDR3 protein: CATSRGPEGVNTEAFF
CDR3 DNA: TGTGCCACCAGCAGAGGCCCGGAGGGTGTGAACACTGAAGCTTTCTTT

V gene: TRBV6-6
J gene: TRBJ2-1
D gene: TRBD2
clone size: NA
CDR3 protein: CASSYAGGPGNEQFF
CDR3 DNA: TGTGCCAGCAGTTATGCGGGAGGGCCGGGGAATGAGCAGTTCTTC

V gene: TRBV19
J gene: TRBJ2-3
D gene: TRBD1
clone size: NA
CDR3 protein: CASSRDSPSTDTQYF
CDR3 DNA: TGTGCCAGTAGCAGGGACAGCCCTAGCACAGATACGCAGTATTTT

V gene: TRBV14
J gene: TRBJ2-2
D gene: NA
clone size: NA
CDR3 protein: CASSPGARPRELFF
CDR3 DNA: TGTGCCAGCAGCCCTGGGGCCCGGCCCAGGGAGCTGTTTTTT

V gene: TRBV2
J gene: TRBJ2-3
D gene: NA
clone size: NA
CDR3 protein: CASSEDEVADTQYF
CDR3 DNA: TGTGCCAGCAGTGAAGATGAGGTGGCAGATACGCAGTATTTT

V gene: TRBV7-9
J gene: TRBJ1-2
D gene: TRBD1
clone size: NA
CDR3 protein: CASSSLQGLGYGYTF
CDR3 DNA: TGTGCCAGCAGCTCGTTACAGGGGTTGGGCTATGGCTACACCTTC

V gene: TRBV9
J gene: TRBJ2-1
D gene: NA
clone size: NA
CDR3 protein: CASSVEGVYTGHPGLGQFF
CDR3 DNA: TGTGCCAGCAGCGTAGAAGGGGTTTACACAGGACATCCCGGCTTGGGGCAGTTCTTC

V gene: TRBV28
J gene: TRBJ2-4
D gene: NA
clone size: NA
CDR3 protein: CASSRAEGLAKNIQYF
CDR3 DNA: TGTGCCAGCAGCCGAGCGGAGGGTCTAGCCAAAAACATTCAGTACTTC

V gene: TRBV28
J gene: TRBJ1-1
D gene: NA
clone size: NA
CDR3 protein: CASSLLPPGGNTEAFF
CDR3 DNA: TGTGCCAGCAGTTTACTACCACCCGGTGGAAACACTGAAGCTTTCTTT

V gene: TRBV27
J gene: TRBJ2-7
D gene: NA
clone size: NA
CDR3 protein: CASSLGGTYEQYF
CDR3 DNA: TGTGCCAGCAGTTTAGGTGGGACCTACGAGCAGTACTTC

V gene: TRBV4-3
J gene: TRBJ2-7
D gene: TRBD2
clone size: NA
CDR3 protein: CASSPEREHFEQYF
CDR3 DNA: TGCGCCAGCAGCCCGGAGCGGGAACATTTCGAGCAGTACTTC

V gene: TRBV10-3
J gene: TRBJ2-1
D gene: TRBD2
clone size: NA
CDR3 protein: CATLLAGDSSYNEQFF
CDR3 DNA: TGTGCCACCTTACTAGCGGGTGATAGCTCCTACAATGAGCAGTTCTTC

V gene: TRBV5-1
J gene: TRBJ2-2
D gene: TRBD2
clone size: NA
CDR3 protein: CASSLARTSGRSTGELFF
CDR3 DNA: TGCGCCAGCAGCTTGGCCAGGACTAGCGGGAGATCGACCGGGGAGCTGTTTTTT

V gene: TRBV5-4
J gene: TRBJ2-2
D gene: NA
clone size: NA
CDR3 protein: CASSFGRELFF
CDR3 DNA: TGTGCCAGCAGCTTTGGGCGGGAGCTGTTTTTT

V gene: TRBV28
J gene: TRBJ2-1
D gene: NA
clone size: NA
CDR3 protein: CASSSYSPEQFF
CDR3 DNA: TGTGCCAGCAGTTCATATTCTCCCGAGCAGTTCTTC

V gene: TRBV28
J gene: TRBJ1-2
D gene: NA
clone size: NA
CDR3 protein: CASSFLTPGRGNYGYTF
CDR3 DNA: TGTGCCAGCAGTTTCCTCACACCGGGACGAGGGAACTATGGCTACACCTTC

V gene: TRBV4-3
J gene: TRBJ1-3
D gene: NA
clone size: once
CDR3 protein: CASRSSGNTIYF
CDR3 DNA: TGCGCCAGCAGGTCATCTGGAAACACCATATATTTT

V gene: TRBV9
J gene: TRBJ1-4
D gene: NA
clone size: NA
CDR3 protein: CASSVDPRDEKLFF
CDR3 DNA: TGTGCCAGCAGCGTTGACCCCCGGGATGAAAAACTGTTTTTT

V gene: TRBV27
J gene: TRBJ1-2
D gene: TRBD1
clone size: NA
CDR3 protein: CASSPNRGRVGYTF
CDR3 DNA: TGTGCCAGCAGTCCTAACAGGGGGCGGGTTGGCTACACCTTC

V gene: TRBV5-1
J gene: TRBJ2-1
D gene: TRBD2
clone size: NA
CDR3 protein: CASSLSGLLPLNEQFF
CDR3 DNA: TGCGCCAGCAGCTTATCGGGACTACTTCCCCTGAATGAGCAGTTCTTC

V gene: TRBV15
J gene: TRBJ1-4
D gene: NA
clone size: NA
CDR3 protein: CATSRGLRGHTNEKLFF
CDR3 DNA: TGTGCCACCAGCAGAGGCCTCCGGGGCCATACTAATGAAAAACTGTTTTTT

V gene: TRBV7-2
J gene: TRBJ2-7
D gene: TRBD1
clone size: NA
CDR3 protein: CASSSRDSTAHEQYF
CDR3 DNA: TGTGCCAGCAGCTCCCGGGACAGTACCGCCCACGAGCAGTACTTC

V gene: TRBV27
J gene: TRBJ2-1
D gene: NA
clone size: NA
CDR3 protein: CASSFAQGYNEQFF
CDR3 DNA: TGTGCCAGCAGTTTTGCACAGGGATACAATGAGCAGTTCTTC

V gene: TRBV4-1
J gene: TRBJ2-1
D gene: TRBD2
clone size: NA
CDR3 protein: CAATGGRGNEQFF
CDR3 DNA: TGCGCCGCCACGGGGGGGAGAGGCAATGAGCAGTTCTTC

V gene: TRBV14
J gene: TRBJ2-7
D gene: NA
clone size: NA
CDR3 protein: CASSQYLGAYEQYF
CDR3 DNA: TGTGCCAGCAGCCAATATTTGGGGGCCTACGAGCAGTACTTC

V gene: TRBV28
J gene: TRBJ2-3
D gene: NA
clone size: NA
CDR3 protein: CASSPLADTQYF
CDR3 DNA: TGTGCCAGCAGTCCCTTGGCGGATACGCAGTATTTT

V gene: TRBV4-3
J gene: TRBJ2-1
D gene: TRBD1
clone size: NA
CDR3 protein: CASSTDRGSFGEQFF
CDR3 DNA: TGCGCCAGCAGTACGGACAGGGGGTCTTTCGGCGAGCAGTTCTTC

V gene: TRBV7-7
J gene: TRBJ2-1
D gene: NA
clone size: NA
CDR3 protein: CASSSGQRDEQFF
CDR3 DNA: TGTGCCAGCAGCTCGGGACAACGGGATGAGCAGTTCTTC

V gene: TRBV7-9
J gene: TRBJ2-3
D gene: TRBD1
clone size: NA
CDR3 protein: CASSSAYIDRGTDTQYF
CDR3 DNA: TGTGCCAGCAGCTCTGCCTATATCGACAGGGGGACAGATACGCAGTATTTT

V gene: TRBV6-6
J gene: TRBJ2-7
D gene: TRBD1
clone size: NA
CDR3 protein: CASSTRDSSPYEQYF
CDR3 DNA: TGTGCCAGCAGTACCCGGGACAGCAGCCCCTACGAGCAGTACTTC

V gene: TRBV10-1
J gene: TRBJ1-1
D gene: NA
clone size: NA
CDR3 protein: CASSESTHQSDRGMENTEAFF
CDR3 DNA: TGCGCCAGCAGTGAGTCAACTCACCAGTCAGACAGAGGAATGGAGAACACTGAAGCTTTCTTT

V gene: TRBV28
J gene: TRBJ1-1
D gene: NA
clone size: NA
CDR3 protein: CASSRATPEAFF
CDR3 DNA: TGTGCCAGCAGCAGAGCGACTCCTGAAGCTTTCTTT

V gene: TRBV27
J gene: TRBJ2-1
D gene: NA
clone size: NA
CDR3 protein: CASIPPGSGYNEQFF
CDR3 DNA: TGTGCCAGCATACCCCCGGGCAGCGGTTACAATGAGCAGTTCTTC

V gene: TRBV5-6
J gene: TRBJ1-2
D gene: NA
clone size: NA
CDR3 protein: CASSLLPGNYGYTF
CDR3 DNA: TGTGCCAGCAGCTTGCTCCCAGGGAACTATGGCTACACCTTC

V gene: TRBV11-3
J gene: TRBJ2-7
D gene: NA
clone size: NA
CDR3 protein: CASSLDPSTSYEQYF
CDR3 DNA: TGTGCCAGCAGCTTAGACCCGTCGACGTCCTACGAGCAGTACTTC

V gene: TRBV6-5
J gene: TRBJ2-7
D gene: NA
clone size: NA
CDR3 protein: CASSYSSYAGEQYF
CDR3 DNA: TGTGCCAGCAGTTACTCGTCTTACGCCGGCGAGCAGTACTTC

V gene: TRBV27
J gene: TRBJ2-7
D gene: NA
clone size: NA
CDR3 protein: CASSFGQGSGQYF
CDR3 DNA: TGTGCCAGCAGTTTTGGGCAGGGTAGCGGGCAGTACTTC

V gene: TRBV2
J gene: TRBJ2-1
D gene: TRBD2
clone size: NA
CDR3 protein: CARTDRPGTSGRGNEQFF
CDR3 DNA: TGTGCCAGGACCGACAGGCCTGGGACTAGCGGGAGGGGCAATGAGCAGTTCTTC

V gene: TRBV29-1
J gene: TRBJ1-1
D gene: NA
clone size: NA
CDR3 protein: CSVEFPSLRGTEAFF
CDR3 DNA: TGCAGCGTTGAATTTCCGTCCTTGAGAGGCACTGAAGCTTTCTTT

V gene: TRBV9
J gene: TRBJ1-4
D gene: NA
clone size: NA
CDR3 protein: CASSVDLGANEKLFF
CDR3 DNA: TGTGCCAGCAGCGTGGACCTTGGGGCTAATGAAAAACTGTTTTTT

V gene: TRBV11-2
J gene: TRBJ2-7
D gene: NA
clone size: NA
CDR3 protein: CASSLGPHEQYF
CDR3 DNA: TGTGCCAGCAGCCTCGGGCCGCACGAGCAGTACTTC

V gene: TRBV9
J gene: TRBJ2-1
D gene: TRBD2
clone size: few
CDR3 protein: CASSGSSGSSEQFF
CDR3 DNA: TGTGCCAGCAGCGGGTCTAGCGGGAGTTCTGAGCAGTTCTTC

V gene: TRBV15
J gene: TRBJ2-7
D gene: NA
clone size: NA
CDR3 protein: CATSRSRGYEQYF
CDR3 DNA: TGTGCCACCAGCAGATCCAGGGGCTACGAGCAGTACTTC

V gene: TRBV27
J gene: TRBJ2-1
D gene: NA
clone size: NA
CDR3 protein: CASSSWVSSVNNEQFF
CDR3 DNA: TGTGCCAGCAGCTCCTGGGTGTCTAGCGTAAACAATGAGCAGTTCTTC